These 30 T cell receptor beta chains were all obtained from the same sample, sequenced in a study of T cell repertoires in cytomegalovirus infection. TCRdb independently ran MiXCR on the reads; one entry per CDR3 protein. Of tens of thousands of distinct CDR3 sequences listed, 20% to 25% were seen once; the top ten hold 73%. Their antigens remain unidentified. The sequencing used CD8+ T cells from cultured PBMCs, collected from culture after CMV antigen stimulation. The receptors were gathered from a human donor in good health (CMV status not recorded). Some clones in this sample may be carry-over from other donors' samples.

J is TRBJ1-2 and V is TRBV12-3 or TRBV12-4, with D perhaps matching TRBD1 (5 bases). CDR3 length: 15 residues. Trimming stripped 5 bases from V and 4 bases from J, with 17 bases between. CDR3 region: CASSPAVGPIYGYTF. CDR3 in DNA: TGTGCCAGCAGTCCTGCGGTGGGACCGATCTATGGCTACACCTTC.

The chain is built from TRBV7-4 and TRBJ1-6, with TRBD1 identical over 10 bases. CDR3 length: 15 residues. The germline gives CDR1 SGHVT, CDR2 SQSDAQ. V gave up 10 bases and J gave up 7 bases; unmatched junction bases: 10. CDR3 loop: CAILRQGARNSPLHF. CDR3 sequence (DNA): TGTGCCATTTTACGACAGGGGGCTCGGAATTCACCCCTCCACTTT.

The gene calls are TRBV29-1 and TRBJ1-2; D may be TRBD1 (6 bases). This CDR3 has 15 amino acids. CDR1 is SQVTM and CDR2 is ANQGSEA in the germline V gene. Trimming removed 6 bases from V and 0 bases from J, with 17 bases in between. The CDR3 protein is CSVPRTELANYGYTF. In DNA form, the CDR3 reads TGCAGCGTCCCCAGGACAGAATTAGCTAACTATGGCTACACCTTC.

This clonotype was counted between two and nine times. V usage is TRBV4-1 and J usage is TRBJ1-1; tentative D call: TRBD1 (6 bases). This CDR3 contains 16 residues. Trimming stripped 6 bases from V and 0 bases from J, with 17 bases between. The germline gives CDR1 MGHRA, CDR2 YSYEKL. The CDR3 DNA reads TGCGCCAGCAGGGGATCAACAGGGCGGCTGAACACTGAAGCTTTCTTT. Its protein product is CASRGSTGRLNTEAFF.

The CDR3 DNA is TGTGCCAGCAGTTACCAGGACAGGGGGAACACTGAAGCTTTCTTT. It translates to CASSYQDRGNTEAFF. The rearrangement joins TRBV6-5 to TRBJ1-1; 9 bases line up with TRBD1. J lost 1 base, V lost 2 bases, and 2 bases had no gene match. The CDR3 extends over 15 amino acids. CDR1 MNHEY and CDR2 SVGAGI come from the germline V gene.

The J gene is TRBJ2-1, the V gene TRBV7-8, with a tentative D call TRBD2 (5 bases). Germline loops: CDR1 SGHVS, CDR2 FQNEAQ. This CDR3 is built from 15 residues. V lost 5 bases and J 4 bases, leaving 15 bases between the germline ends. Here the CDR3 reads CASSLPTRGYNEQFF. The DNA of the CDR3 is TGTGCCAGCAGCCTACCGACAAGAGGGTACAATGAGCAGTTCTTC.

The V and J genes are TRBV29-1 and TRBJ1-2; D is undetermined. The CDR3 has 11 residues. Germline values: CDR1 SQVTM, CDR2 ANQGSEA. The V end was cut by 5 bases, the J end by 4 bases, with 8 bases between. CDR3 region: CSVRVLYGYTF. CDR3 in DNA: TGCAGCGTTAGGGTGCTCTATGGCTACACCTTC. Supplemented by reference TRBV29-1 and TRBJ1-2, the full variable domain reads SAVISQKPSRDICQRGTSLTIQCQVDSQVTMMFWYRQQPGQSLTLIATANQGSEATYESGFVIDKFPISRPNLTFSTLTVSNMSPEDSSIYLCSVRVLYGYTFGSGTRLTVV.

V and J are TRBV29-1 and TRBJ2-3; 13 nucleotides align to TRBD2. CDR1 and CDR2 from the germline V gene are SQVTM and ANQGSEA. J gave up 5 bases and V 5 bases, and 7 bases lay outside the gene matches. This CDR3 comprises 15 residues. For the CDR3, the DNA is TGCAGCGTTCTCGGGACTAGCGGGGCGGTAGATACGCAGTATTTT. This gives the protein CSVLGTSGAVDTQYF.

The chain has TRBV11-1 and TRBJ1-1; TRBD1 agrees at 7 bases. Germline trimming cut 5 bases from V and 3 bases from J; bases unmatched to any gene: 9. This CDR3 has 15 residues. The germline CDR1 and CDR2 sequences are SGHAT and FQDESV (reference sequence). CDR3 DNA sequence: TGTGCCAGCAGCCCGAGACAGGGAAAGGACACTGAAGCTTTCTTT. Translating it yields CASSPRQGKDTEAFF.

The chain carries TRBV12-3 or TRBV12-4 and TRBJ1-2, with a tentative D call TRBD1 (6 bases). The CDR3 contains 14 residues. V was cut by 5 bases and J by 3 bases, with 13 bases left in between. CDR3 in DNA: TGTGCCAGCAGTCCCGCAGGGGAGTACTATGGCTACACCTTC. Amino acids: CASSPAGEYYGYTF.

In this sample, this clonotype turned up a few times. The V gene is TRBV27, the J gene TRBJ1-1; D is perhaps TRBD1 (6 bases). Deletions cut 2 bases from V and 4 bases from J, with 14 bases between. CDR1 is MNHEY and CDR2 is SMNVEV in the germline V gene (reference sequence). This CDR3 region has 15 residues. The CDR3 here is CASSLIGGRITEAFF. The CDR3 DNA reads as TGTGCCAGCAGTTTAATCGGGGGCAGGATCACTGAAGCTTTCTTT.

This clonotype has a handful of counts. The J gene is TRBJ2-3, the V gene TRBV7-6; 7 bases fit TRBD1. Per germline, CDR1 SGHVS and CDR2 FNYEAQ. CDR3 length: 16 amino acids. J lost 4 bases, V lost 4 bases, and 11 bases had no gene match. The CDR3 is CASSYRGRLGADTQYF. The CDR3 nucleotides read TGTGCCAGCAGCTACAGGGGTCGTCTTGGGGCAGATACGCAGTATTTT.

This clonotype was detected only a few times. DNA for the CDR3: TGTGCCAGCAGTCTTACACCCCTCTGGGCTGAAGCTTTCTTT. Translation: CASSLTPLWAEAFF. The chain uses TRBV7-2 and TRBJ1-1; no reliable D call. The CDR3 is made up of 14 amino acids. Deletions cut 6 bases from V and 6 bases from J, with 17 bases between. Per the germline V gene, CDR1 is SGHTA and CDR2 is FQGNSA.

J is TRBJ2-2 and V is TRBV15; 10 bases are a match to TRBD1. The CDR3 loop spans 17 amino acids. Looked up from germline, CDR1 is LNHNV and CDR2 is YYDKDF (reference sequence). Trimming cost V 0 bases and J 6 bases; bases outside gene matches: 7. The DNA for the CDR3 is TGTGCCACCAGCAGAGATTGGAGACAGGGGGCTCCCGGGGAGCTGTTTTTT. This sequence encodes CATSRDWRQGAPGELFF.

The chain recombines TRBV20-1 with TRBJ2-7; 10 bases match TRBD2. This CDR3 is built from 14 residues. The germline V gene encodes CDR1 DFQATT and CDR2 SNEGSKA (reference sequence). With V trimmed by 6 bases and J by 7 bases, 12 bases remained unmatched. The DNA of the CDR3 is TGCAGTGCCCCGCTAGCGGGGGACTCCGGGGAGCAGTACTTC. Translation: CSAPLAGDSGEQYF.

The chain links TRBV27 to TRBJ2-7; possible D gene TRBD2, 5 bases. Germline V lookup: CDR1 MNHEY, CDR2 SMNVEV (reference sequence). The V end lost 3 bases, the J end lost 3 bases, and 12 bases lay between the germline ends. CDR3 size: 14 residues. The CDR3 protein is CASSFSSRGYEQYF. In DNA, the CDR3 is TGTGCCAGCAGTTTCTCCTCTCGGGGCTACGAGCAGTACTTC.

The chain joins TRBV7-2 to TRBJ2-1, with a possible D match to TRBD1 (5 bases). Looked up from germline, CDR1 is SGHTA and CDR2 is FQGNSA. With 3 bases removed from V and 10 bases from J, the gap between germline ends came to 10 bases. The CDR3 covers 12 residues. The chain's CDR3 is CASSFRGPEQFF. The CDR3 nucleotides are TGTGCCAGCAGCTTTAGGGGCCCCGAGCAGTTCTTC.

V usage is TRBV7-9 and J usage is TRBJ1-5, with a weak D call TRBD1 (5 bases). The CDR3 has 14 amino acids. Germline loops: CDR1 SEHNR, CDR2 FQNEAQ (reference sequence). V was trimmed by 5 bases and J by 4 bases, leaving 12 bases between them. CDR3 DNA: TGTGCCAGCAGCACTGGCGGGGCGAATCAGCCCCAGCATTTT. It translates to CASSTGGANQPQHF. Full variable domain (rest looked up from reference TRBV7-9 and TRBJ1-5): DTGVSQNPRHKITKRGQNVTFRCDPISEHNRLYWYRQTLGQGPEFLTYFQNEAQLEKSRLLSDRFSAERPKGSFSTLEIQRTEQGDSAMYLCASSTGGANQPQHFGDGTRLSIL.

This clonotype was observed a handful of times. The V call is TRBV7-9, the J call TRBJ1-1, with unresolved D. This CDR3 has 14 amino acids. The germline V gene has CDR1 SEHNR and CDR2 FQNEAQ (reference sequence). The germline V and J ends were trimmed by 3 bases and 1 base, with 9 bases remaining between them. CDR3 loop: CASSFTAGNTEAFF. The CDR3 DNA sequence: TGTGCCAGCAGCTTTACTGCCGGGAACACTGAAGCTTTCTTT.

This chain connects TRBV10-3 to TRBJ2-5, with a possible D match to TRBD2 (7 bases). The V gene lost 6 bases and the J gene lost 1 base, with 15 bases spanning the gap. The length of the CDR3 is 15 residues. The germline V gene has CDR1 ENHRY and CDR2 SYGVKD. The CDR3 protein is CAISGEGGVQETQYF. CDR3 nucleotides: TGTGCCATCAGCGGTGAGGGGGGGGTCCAAGAGACCCAGTACTTC.

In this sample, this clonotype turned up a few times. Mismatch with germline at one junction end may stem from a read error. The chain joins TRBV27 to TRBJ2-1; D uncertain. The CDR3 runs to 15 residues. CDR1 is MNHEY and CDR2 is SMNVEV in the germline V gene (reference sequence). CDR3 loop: CASSTIGPSHNEQFF. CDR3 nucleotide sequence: TGTGCCAGCAGTACAATCGGGCCCTCCCACAATGAGCAGTTCTTC.

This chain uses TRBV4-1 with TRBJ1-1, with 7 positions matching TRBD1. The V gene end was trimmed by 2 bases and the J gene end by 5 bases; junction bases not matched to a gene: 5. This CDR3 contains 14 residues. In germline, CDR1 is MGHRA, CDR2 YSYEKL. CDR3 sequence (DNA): TGCGCCAGCAGCCAAAACAGGGGAGGTACTGAAGCTTTCTTT. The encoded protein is CASSQNRGGTEAFF.

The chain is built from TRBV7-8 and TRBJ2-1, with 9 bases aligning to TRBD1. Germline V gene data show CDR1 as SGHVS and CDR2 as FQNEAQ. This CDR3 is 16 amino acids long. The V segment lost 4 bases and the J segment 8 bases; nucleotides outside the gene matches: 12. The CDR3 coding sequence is TGTGCCAGCAGCTCCCCACAGGGGGCCTTAATCTATGAGCAGTTCTTC. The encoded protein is CASSSPQGALIYEQFF.

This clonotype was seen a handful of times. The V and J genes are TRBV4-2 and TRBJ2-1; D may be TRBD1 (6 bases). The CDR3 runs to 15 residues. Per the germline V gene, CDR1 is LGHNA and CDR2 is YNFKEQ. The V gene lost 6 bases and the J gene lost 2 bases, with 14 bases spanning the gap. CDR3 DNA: TGTGCCAGCAGTCCAGGGGAAGGCACCTACAATGAGCAGTTCTTC. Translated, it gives CASSPGEGTYNEQFF.

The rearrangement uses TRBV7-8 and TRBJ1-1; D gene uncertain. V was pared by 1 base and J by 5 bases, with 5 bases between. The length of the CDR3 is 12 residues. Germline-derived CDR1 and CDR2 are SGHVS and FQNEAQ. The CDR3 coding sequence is TGTGCCAGCAGCTTAGTCCGTACTGAAGCTTTCTTT. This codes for CASSLVRTEAFF.

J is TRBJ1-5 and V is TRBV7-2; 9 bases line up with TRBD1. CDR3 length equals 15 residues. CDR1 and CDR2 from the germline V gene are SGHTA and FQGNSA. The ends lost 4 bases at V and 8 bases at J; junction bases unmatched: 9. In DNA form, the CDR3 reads TGTGCCAGCAGCTACACAGGGGGCGAGGTTGAGCCCCAGCATTTT. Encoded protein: CASSYTGGEVEPQHF.

The CDR3, as DNA: TGTGCCAGCAGCTCCCACCCTAGCGGGGGGGAGACAGATACGCAGTATTTT. Translation gives CASSSHPSGGETDTQYF. V is TRBV7-6 and J is TRBJ2-3, with 12 bases that match TRBD2. The CDR3 loop spans 17 amino acids. The junction had 8 bases not matched to a gene; V was cut back by 4 bases and J by 3 bases. CDR1 is SGHVS, CDR2 FNYEAQ, per germline.

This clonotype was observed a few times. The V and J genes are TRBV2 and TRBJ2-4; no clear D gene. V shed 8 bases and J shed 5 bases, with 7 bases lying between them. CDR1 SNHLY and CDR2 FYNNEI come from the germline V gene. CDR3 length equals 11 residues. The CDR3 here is CASLDQNIQYF. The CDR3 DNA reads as TGTGCCAGCCTCGACCAAAACATTCAGTACTTC.

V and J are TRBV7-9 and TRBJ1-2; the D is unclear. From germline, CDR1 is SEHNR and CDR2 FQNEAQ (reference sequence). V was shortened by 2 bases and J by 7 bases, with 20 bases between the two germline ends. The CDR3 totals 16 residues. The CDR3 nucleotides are TGTGCCAGCAGCTTATCGACCTTAAACGCAGCCACTGGCTACACCTTC. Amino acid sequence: CASSLSTLNAATGYTF. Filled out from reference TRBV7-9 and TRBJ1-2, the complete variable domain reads DTGVSQNPRHKITKRGQNVTFRCDPISEHNRLYWYRQTLGQGPEFLTYFQNEAQLEKSRLLSDRFSAERPKGSFSTLEIQRTEQGDSAMYLCASSLSTLNAATGYTFGSGTRLTVV.

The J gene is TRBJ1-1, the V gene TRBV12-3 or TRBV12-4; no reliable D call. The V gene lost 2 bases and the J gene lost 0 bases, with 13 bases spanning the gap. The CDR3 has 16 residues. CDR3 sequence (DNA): TGTGCCAGCAGTTTACCATCGGAGGGCATGAACACTGAAGCTTTCTTT. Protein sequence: CASSLPSEGMNTEAFF.